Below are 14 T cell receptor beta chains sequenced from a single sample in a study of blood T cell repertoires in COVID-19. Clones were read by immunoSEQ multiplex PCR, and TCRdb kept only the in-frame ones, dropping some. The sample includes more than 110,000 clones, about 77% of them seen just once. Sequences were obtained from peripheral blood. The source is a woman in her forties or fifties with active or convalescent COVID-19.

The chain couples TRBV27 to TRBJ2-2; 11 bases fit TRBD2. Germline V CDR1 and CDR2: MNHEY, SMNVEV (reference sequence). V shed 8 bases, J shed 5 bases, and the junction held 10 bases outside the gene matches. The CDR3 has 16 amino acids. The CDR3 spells CASLPGLAGSTGELFF. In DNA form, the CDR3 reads TGTGCCAGCCTTCCCGGACTAGCGGGTTCTACCGGGGAGCTGTTTTTT.

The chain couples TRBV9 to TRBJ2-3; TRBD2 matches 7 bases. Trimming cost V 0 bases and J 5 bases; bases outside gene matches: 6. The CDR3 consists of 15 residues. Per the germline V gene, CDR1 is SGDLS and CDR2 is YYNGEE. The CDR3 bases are TGTGCCAGCAGCGTAGCGGGCGGGAGTGGAGATACGCAGTATTTT. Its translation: CASSVAGGSGDTQYF.

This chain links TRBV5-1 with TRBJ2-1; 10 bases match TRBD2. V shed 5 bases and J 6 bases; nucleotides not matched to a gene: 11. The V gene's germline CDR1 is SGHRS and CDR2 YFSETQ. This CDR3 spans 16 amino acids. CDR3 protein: CASSDVPAGGINEQFF. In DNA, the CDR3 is TGCGCCAGCAGTGACGTCCCAGCGGGGGGGATCAATGAGCAGTTCTTC.

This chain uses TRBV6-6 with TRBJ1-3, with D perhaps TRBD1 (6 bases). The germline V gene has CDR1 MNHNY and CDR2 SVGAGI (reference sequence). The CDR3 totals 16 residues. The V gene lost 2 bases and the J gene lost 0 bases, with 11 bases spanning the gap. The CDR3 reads CASSYLPDSSGNTIYF. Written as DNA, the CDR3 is TGTGCCAGCAGTTACCTGCCGGACAGCTCTGGAAACACCATATATTTT.

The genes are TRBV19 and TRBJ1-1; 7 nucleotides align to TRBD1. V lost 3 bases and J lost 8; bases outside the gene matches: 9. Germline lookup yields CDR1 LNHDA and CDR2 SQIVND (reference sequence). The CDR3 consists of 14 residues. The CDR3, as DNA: TGTGCCAGTAGTATGGGACAGACAGGAGGCGAAGCTTTCTTT. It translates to CASSMGQTGGEAFF.

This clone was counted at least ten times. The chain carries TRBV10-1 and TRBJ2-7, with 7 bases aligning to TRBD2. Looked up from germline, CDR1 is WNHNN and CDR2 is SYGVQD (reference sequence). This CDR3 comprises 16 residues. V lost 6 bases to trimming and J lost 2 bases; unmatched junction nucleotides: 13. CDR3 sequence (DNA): TGCGCCAGCAGGCCCCCCCTAGCGGCGGGCCCCTACGAGCAGTACTTC. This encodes CASRPPLAAGPYEQYF.

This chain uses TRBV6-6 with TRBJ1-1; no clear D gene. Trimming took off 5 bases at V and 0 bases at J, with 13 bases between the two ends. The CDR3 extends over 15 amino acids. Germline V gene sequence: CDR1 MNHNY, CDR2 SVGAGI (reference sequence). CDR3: CASSLREGMNTEAFF. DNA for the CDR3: TGTGCCAGCAGTCTCCGGGAAGGTATGAACACTGAAGCTTTCTTT.

The CDR3 region is CASSLYPTSSYTGELFF. The DNA for the CDR3 is TGTGCCAGCAGCCTTTACCCGACTAGCTCTTACACCGGGGAGCTGTTTTTT. The gene calls are TRBV3-1 (or the pseudogene TRBV3-2) and TRBJ2-2, with 7 bases identical to TRBD2. Per germline, CDR1 LGHDT and CDR2 YNNKEL (reference sequence). The ends lost 4 bases at V and 3 bases at J; junction bases unmatched: 11. The CDR3 has 17 residues.

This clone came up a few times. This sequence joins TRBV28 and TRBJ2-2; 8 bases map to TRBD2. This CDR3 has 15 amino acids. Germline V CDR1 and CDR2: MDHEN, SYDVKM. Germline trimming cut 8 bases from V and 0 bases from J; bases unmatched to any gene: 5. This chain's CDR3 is CASRSGTANTGELFF. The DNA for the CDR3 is TGTGCCAGCCGTAGCGGGACCGCGAACACCGGGGAGCTGTTTTTT. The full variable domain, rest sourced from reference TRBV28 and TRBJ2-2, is DVKVTQSSRYLVKRTGEKVFLECVQDMDHENMFWYRQDPGLGLRLIYFSYDVKMKEKGDIPEGYSVSREKKERFSLILESASTNQTSMYLCASRSGTANTGELFFGEGSRLTVL.

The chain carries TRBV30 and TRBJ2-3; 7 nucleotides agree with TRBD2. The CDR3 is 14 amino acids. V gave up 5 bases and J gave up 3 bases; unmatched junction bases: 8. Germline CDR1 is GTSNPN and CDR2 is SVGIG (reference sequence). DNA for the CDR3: TGTGCCTGGGGGATGGGGGGGAGGACAGATACGCAGTATTTT. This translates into CAWGMGGRTDTQYF. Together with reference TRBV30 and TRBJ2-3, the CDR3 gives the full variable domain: SQTIHQWPATLVQPVGSPLSLECTVEGTSNPNLYWYRQAAGRGLQLLFYSVGIGQISSEVPQNLSASRPQDRQFILSSKKLLLSDSGFYLCAWGMGGRTDTQYFGPGTRLTVL.

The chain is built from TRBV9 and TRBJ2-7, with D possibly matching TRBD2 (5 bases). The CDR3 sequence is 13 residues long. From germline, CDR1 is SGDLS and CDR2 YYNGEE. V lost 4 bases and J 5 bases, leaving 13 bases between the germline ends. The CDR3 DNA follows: TGTGCCAGCAGCCCCCGAACGCGGGACGAGCAGTACTTC. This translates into CASSPRTRDEQYF.

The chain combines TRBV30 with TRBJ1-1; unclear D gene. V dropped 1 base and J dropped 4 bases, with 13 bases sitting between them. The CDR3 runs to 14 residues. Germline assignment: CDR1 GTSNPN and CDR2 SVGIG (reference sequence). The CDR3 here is CAWSGGIGVTEAFF. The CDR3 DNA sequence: TGTGCCTGGAGTGGAGGGATTGGGGTCACTGAAGCTTTCTTT. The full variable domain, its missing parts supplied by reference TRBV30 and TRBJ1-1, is SQTIHQWPATLVQPVGSPLSLECTVEGTSNPNLYWYRQAAGRGLQLLFYSVGIGQISSEVPQNLSASRPQDRQFILSSKKLLLSDSGFYLCAWSGGIGVTEAFFGQGTRLTVV.

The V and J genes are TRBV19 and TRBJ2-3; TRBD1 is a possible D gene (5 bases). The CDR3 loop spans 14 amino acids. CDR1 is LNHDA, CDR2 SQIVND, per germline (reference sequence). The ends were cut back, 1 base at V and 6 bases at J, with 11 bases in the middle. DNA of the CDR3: TGTGCCAGTAGTATAGGGGCCAAGGGGGATACGCAGTATTTT. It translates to CASSIGAKGDTQYF.

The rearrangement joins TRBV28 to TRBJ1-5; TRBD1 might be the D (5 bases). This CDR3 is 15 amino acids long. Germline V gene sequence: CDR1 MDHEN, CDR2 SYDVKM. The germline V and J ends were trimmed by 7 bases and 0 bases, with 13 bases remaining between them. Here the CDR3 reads CASTGGTVSNQPQHF. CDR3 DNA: TGTGCCAGCACCGGGGGGACGGTTAGCAATCAGCCCCAGCATTTT.